This T cell receptor beta chain stems from a study of regulatory T cells in long-lasting Graves disease. Study observations and caveats: Blood alone, not thyroid tissue, was studied.

Indicated time point: persistent/refractory GD, antithyroid drugs over 5 years with positive TRAb. Researchers made the TCR library from RNA that was extracted from PBMCs. Graves' disease diagnosis was established per American Thyroid Association guidelines. An endocrinology department located in Xi'an, China, was where the patients came from. Approximately 9.6-milliliter peripheral blood samples went into EDTA tubes. To note about this clonotype: The antigen remains unidentified.

iRepertoire HTBI primers and Arm-PCR of CDR3 regions built TCR beta libraries. TCRdb reprocessed the multiplex PCR reads with MiXCR, giving one entry per CDR3 protein. Of hundreds of thousands of distinct CDR3 sequences in the sample, around 21% are singletons; the top ten hold less than 25%. Looked up from germline, CDR1 is MNHEY and CDR2 is SVGEGT. The CDR3 consists of 12 residues. Germline trimming cut 3 bases from V and 11 bases from J; bases unmatched to any gene: 6. The specimen comprised peripheral blood mononuclear cells (PBMCs), sampled when the disease was refractory, from a patient treated with antithyroid drugs. The receptor's source is a female donor with Graves disease. This chain links TRBV6-2 or TRBV6-3 with TRBJ1-1, with 7 bases identical to TRBD1. CDR3 in DNA: TGTGCCAGCAGTTATCCAGGGGGTGGGGCTTTCTTT. It specifies CASSYPGGGAFF.